The rows below give T cell receptor beta chains drawn from one sample of a study of tumor-infiltrating lymphocytes in primary liver carcinoma. Via MiXCR, TCRdb re-called the multiplex PCR reads, giving one row per CDR3 protein. The sample lists under 90,000 distinct CDR3 sequences; more than 65% were seen once. Sequences were obtained from liver tumor tissue from sampling region 1. All receptors come from a man between 35 and 55 years old with primary liver carcinoma and hepatitis B virus infection. CDR3s include the opening cysteine and the closing phenylalanine or tryptophan. D genes are given only for firm matches. Clone size is given for some rows only: seen once, a few or many times, or a class if the clone is expanded.

clone size: .
D gene: TRBD2
V gene: TRBV10-1
J gene: TRBJ2-5
CDR3 DNA: TGCGCCAACAGTGAGTCCTCGACTAGCGGGTCTCAAGAGACCCAGTACTTC
CDR3 protein: CANSESSTSGSQETQYF

clone size: .
D gene: .
V gene: TRBV19
J gene: TRBJ1-1
CDR3 DNA: TGTGCCAGTAATACCCCGGGCTCGACCATGAACACTGAAGCTTTCTTT
CDR3 protein: CASNTPGSTMNTEAFF

clone size: .
D gene: TRBD2
V gene: TRBV11-2
J gene: TRBJ2-1
CDR3 DNA: TGTGCCAGCAACTACTCTTCGACTAGCGGGAGGGAAGGTGGGTTCTTC
CDR3 protein: CASNYSSTSGREGGFF

clone size: .
D gene: .
V gene: TRBV6-1
J gene: TRBJ2-5
CDR3 DNA: TGTGCTAGCAGTGAAGCGGTTTATCGGGCAGCCCTATGGACCCAGTACTTC
CDR3 protein: CASSEAVYRAALWTQYF

clone size: many
D gene: TRBD1
V gene: TRBV4-1
J gene: TRBJ1-1
CDR3 DNA: TGCGCCAGCAGCCCTGGGACAGGGAGGAACACTGAAGCTTTCTTT
CDR3 protein: CASSPGTGRNTEAFF

clone size: .
D gene: TRBD1
V gene: TRBV6-6
J gene: TRBJ1-4
CDR3 DNA: TGTGCCAGCAGCACCAGGGAGGGGGCCTCTGAAAAACTGTTTTTT
CDR3 protein: CASSTREGASEKLFF

clone size: medium-sized
D gene: TRBD1
V gene: TRBV12-3/TRBV12-4
J gene: TRBJ2-1
CDR3 DNA: TGTGCCAGCAGCACGGACAGGGGTAATGAGCAGTTCTTC
CDR3 protein: CASSTDRGNEQFF

clone size: .
D gene: TRBD1
V gene: TRBV29-1
J gene: TRBJ2-7
CDR3 DNA: TGCAGGGTTCCCCGGGCAGGGGGCTACGAGCGGTACTTC
CDR3 protein: CRVPRAGGYERYF

clone size: .
D gene: .
V gene: TRBV12-3/TRBV12-4
J gene: TRBJ2-2
CDR3 DNA: TGTGCCAACAGTTTCGGAGCGTACACCGGGAAGCTGTTTTTT
CDR3 protein: CANSFGAYTGKLFF

clone size: .
D gene: TRBD1
V gene: TRBV29-1
J gene: TRBJ1-1
CDR3 DNA: TGCCGCGTTGACAGGGGTTGGGGTGGTTGGACTGAAGCTTTCTTT
CDR3 protein: CRVDRGWGGWTEAFF

clone size: .
D gene: .
V gene: TRBV9
J gene: TRBJ2-1
CDR3 DNA: TGTGCCAGCAGCGCCCAGGGCCAGCGGGATGAGCAGTTCTTC
CDR3 protein: CASSAQGQRDEQFF

clone size: .
D gene: .
V gene: TRBV6-6
J gene: TRBJ1-1
CDR3 DNA: TGTGCCATCAGTTACGTGGATGGTGAAGCTTTCTTT
CDR3 protein: CAISYVDGEAFF

clone size: .
D gene: TRBD1
V gene: TRBV11-2
J gene: TRBJ1-2
CDR3 DNA: TGTGCCAGCAGTCCAACCGACAGGGACTATGACTACACCTTC
CDR3 protein: CASSPTDRDYDYTF

clone size: .
D gene: TRBD1
V gene: TRBV6-5
J gene: TRBJ2-6
CDR3 DNA: TGTGCGAGCAGTCTTTGGACAGGGATGAATGTTGGGGCCAACGTCCTGACTTTC
CDR3 protein: CASSLWTGMNVGANVLTF

clone size: .
D gene: .
V gene: TRBV4-2
J gene: TRBJ2-5
CDR3 DNA: TGTGCCAGCAACCAAGATAGACCGCCTCAAGAGACCCAGTATTTC
CDR3 protein: CASNQDRPPQETQYF

clone size: many
D gene: TRBD1
V gene: TRBV6-1
J gene: TRBJ2-7
CDR3 DNA: TGTGCCAGCAGTCCCGACAGGGAGAGCGGCGAGCAGTACTTC
CDR3 protein: CASSPDRESGEQYF

clone size: .
D gene: TRBD1
V gene: TRBV28
J gene: TRBJ2-3
CDR3 DNA: TGTGCCAGCCTTCCACCGGGACAGGCTGCCAGGGAAACTAGCACAGATAGGCAGTATTTT
CDR3 protein: CASLPPGQAARETSTDRQYF

clone size: many
D gene: .
V gene: TRBV10-1
J gene: TRBJ2-1
CDR3 DNA: TGCGCCAGCGCGTCCGGGACTCCAACGGGGGATGAGCAGTTCTTC
CDR3 protein: CASASGTPTGDEQFF

clone size: once
D gene: .
V gene: TRBV4-2
J gene: TRBJ2-3
CDR3 DNA: TGTGCCAGCAGCCAAGGGGAAGCAGTTACGCAGTATTTT
CDR3 protein: CASSQGEAVTQYF

clone size: medium-sized
D gene: .
V gene: TRBV6-2/TRBV6-3
J gene: TRBJ2-3
CDR3 DNA: TGTGCCAGCAGTGCCTACACAGATACGCAGTATTTT
CDR3 protein: CASSAYTDTQYF

clone size: .
D gene: .
V gene: TRBV6-1
J gene: TRBJ2-3
CDR3 DNA: TGTGCCAGCAGTGAAGCGGTAGGGCAATCAGATACGCGGCATTTT
CDR3 protein: CASSEAVGQSDTRHF

clone size: .
D gene: TRBD1
V gene: TRBV10-3
J gene: TRBJ1-1
CDR3 DNA: TGTGCCATCAGTGAGGACAGGGGTAAGGACACTGGAGCTTCCTTT
CDR3 protein: CAISEDRGKDTGASF

clone size: .
D gene: TRBD1
V gene: TRBV11-3
J gene: TRBJ2-3
CDR3 DNA: TGTGTCAGCAACTTAGGGGGACAGCGCACAGATACGCAGTATTTT
CDR3 protein: CVSNLGGQRTDTQYF

clone size: .
D gene: .
V gene: TRBV4-2
J gene: TRBJ2-7
CDR3 DNA: TGTGCCAGCAGTCATGATAACTCCCCTGGGGGAGAGCAGTACTTC
CDR3 protein: CASSHDNSPGGEQYF

clone size: .
D gene: TRBD1
V gene: TRBV6-5
J gene: TRBJ1-2
CDR3 DNA: TGTGCCAGCAATCTTCGCTATCCAGGGGGTACATTCTATGGCCACACCTTC
CDR3 protein: CASNLRYPGGTFYGHTF

clone size: once
D gene: .
V gene: TRBV6-6
J gene: TRBJ1-6
CDR3 DNA: .
CDR3 protein: CASRVGQGISPLRF

clone size: .
D gene: .
V gene: TRBV11-3
J gene: TRBJ2-3
CDR3 DNA: TGTGCCAGCAACTGGGGTAAGGTAGATACGCAGTATTTT
CDR3 protein: CASNWGKVDTQYF

clone size: many
D gene: .
V gene: TRBV30
J gene: TRBJ1-5
CDR3 DNA: TGTGCCTGGAGCCGGGGCGGGGGAAATCAGCCCCAGCATTTT
CDR3 protein: CAWSRGGGNQPQHF

clone size: many
D gene: .
V gene: TRBV13
J gene: TRBJ2-1
CDR3 DNA: TGTGCCAGCAGCTTATACGGGGTATACAATGAGCAGTTCTTC
CDR3 protein: CASSLYGVYNEQFF

clone size: .
D gene: .
V gene: TRBV4-1
J gene: TRBJ2-1
CDR3 DNA: TGCGCCAGAAGCCAAACGACTGGCTACAATGAGCAGTTCTTC
CDR3 protein: CARSQTTGYNEQFF

clone size: .
D gene: .
V gene: TRBV29-1
J gene: TRBJ2-5
CDR3 DNA: TGCAGGGTTGACCAAGAGACCCGGTACTTC
CDR3 protein: CRVDQETRYF

clone size: .
D gene: .
V gene: TRBV10-1
J gene: TRBJ2-7
CDR3 DNA: TGCACCAGCAGTGTGACAGGCGCCTCCTACGAGCAGTACTTC
CDR3 protein: CTSSVTGASYEQYF

clone size: .
D gene: .
V gene: TRBV25-1
J gene: TRBJ2-5
CDR3 DNA: TGTGCCAGCAGTAATTACGGCTTGGGCACCCAGTACTTC
CDR3 protein: CASSNYGLGTQYF

clone size: .
D gene: .
V gene: TRBV13
J gene: TRBJ2-1
CDR3 DNA: TGTGCCAGTAGCTTTATAGGGATCCCCTACAATGTGCAGTTCTTC
CDR3 protein: CASSFIGIPYNVQFF

clone size: .
D gene: .
V gene: TRBV6-5
J gene: TRBJ1-1
CDR3 DNA: TGTGCCAGCAGCACGCGGGGCGCTGAACCTTTCTTT
CDR3 protein: CASSTRGAEPFF

clone size: .
D gene: .
V gene: TRBV29-1
J gene: TRBJ2-7
CDR3 DNA: TGCAACGTTGAAGAGGATACCTACGGGCAGTACTTC
CDR3 protein: CNVEEDTYGQYF

clone size: .
D gene: .
V gene: TRBV24-1
J gene: TRBJ2-1
CDR3 DNA: TGTACCACCAGTGATAGGAGCAGGGTGGACAATGAGCAGTTCTTC
CDR3 protein: CTTSDRSRVDNEQFF

clone size: .
D gene: .
V gene: TRBV29-1
J gene: TRBJ1-1
CDR3 DNA: TGCAGCGTCGCCGGGGGAGGGCACACTGAAGCCTTCTTT
CDR3 protein: CSVAGGGHTEAFF

clone size: few
D gene: .
V gene: TRBV10-3
J gene: TRBJ2-7
CDR3 DNA: TGTGCCACGTCGGCTAGCGTGGGTCTGGACGAGCAGTACTTC
CDR3 protein: CATSASVGLDEQYF

clone size: .
D gene: .
V gene: TRBV7-9
J gene: TRBJ1-2
CDR3 DNA: TGTGCCAGCAGCCCGACGGGGATTTATGACTACACCTTC
CDR3 protein: CASSPTGIYDYTF

clone size: .
D gene: .
V gene: TRBV10-3
J gene: TRBJ2-3
CDR3 DNA: TGTGCCACTCAACTAGGAGATACGCAGTATTTT
CDR3 protein: CATQLGDTQYF

clone size: .
D gene: .
V gene: TRBV4-1
J gene: TRBJ2-7
CDR3 DNA: TGCGCCAGCAGCCTTGACACGAACTATGAGCAGTACTTC
CDR3 protein: CASSLDTNYEQYF

clone size: .
D gene: .
V gene: TRBV6-1
J gene: TRBJ2-1
CDR3 DNA: TGTGCCAGCAGTGAACGGAGCGGAGGGTACAATGTGCAGTTCTTC
CDR3 protein: CASSERSGGYNVQFF

clone size: .
D gene: .
V gene: TRBV12-3/TRBV12-4
J gene: TRBJ2-1
CDR3 DNA: TGCGCCAGTATTACAGATCAGAGGGGCAATGAGCAGTTCTTC
CDR3 protein: CASITDQRGNEQFF

clone size: .
D gene: .
V gene: TRBV6-5
J gene: TRBJ2-2
CDR3 DNA: TGTGCCAGCAGTTGCTCGGACTACACGGGGACCGGAGAGCTGTTTTTT
CDR3 protein: CASSCSDYTGTGELFF

clone size: .
D gene: .
V gene: TRBV7-8
J gene: TRBJ2-3
CDR3 DNA: TGTGCCAGCAAGGCAATACCAAGCACAGATACTCAGTATTTT
CDR3 protein: CASKAIPSTDTQYF

clone size: .
D gene: .
V gene: TRBV7-2
J gene: TRBJ2-1
CDR3 DNA: TGTGCCAGCAGCTTAGGACCCCGGTGGTCGCGCTCCTACAATGAGCAGTTCTTC
CDR3 protein: CASSLGPRWSRSYNEQFF

clone size: .
D gene: .
V gene: TRBV10-2
J gene: TRBJ2-5
CDR3 DNA: TGCGTCAGCAGTGAGTCGGAAAGGGGGGGAGAGACCCAGCACTTC
CDR3 protein: CVSSESERGGETQHF

clone size: few
D gene: .
V gene: TRBV7-8
J gene: TRBJ2-2
CDR3 DNA: TGTGCCAGCAGCCCCCTTCGTGGACCGAACGCCGGGGAGCTGTTTTTT
CDR3 protein: CASSPLRGPNAGELFF

clone size: .
D gene: .
V gene: TRBV29-1
J gene: TRBJ1-1
CDR3 DNA: TGCAGCGTTGGGGAGCGGAACACTGAAACTTTCTTT
CDR3 protein: CSVGERNTETFF

clone size: .
D gene: .
V gene: TRBV5-4
J gene: TRBJ1-3
CDR3 DNA: TGTGCCAGTAGCTTGACGGGAAACACCCTATATTTT
CDR3 protein: CASSLTGNTLYF

clone size: .
D gene: .
V gene: TRBV4-1
J gene: TRBJ2-6
CDR3 DNA: TGTGCCAGCAGCCAAGATGGGTACTCTGGGGTCAACGCCCTGACTTTC
CDR3 protein: CASSQDGYSGVNALTF

clone size: once
D gene: .
V gene: TRBV20-1
J gene: TRBJ2-5
CDR3 DNA: TGCAGTGCTATTACGGGGGAACCCCAAGAGACCCAGTACTTC
CDR3 protein: CSAITGEPQETQYF

clone size: .
D gene: .
V gene: TRBV7-8
J gene: TRBJ2-7
CDR3 DNA: TGTGCCAGCAGCCCCGTGAGGCGAGAGAATACCTACGATCAGTACTTC
CDR3 protein: CASSPVRRENTYDQYF

clone size: .
D gene: .
V gene: TRBV12-2
J gene: TRBJ2-1
CDR3 DNA: TGTGCAAGTCGCTTATACACCCCCAACCGGTTCAATGAGCAGCTCTTC
CDR3 protein: CASRLYTPNRFNEQLF

clone size: .
D gene: TRBD2
V gene: TRBV6-5
J gene: TRBJ2-4
CDR3 DNA: TGTGTCAGTAGAGCACTAGCGGGGTTGGCCAAAAACATTCAGTACTTC
CDR3 protein: CVSRALAGLAKNIQYF

clone size: .
D gene: .
V gene: TRBV6-1
J gene: TRBJ1-2
CDR3 DNA: TGTCACAGCAATGCCCACGGTGAGGCTAACTATGGCTACACCTTC
CDR3 protein: CHSNAHGEANYGYTF

clone size: .
D gene: TRBD2
V gene: TRBV6-2/TRBV6-3
J gene: TRBJ2-5
CDR3 DNA: TGTAGCAGCAGTCCCGGGACTAGAGTAGTTCGTGGCCAATACTTC
CDR3 protein: CSSSPGTRVVRGQYF

clone size: .
D gene: .
V gene: TRBV29-1
J gene: TRBJ2-5
CDR3 DNA: TGTAGCGTTACCGGGGTCTCGTGTGAGACCCAGTACTTC
CDR3 protein: CSVTGVSCETQYF